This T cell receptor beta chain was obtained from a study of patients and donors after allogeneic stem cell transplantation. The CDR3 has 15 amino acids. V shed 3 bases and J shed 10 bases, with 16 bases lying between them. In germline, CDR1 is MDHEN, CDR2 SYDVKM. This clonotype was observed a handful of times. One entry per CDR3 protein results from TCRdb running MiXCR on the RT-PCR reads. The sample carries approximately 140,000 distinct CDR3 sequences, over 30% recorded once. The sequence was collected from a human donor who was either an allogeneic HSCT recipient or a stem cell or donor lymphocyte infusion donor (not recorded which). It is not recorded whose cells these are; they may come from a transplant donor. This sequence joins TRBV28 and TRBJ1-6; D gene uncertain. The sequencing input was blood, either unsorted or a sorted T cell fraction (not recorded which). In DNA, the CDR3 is TGTGCCAGCAGTTTTTTGAAGGGCGTCTTGTCACCCCTCCACTTT. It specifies CASSFLKGVLSPLHF.